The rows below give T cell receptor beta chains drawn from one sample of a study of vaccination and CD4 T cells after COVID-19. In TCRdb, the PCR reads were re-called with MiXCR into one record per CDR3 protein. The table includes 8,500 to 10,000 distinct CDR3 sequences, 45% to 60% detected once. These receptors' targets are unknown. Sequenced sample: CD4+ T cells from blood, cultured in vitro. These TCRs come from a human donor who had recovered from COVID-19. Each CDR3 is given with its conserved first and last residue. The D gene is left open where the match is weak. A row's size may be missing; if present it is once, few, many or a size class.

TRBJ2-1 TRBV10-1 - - TGCGCCAGCAGTGAGTCGTTGGGGGAAAAATACAATGAGCAGTTCTTC CASSESLGEKYNEQFF
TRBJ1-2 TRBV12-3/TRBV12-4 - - TGTGCCAGCAGTTTAGCGGCCTTCTATGGCTACACCTTC CASSLAAFYGYTF
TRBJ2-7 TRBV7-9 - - TGTGCCAGCAGCCGAGATGGGTACGAGCAGTACTTC CASSRDGYEQYF
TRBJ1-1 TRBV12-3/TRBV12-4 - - TGTGCCAGCAGTCCCTCAGACGGGCGATCTGGGGAAGCTTTCTTT CASSPSDGRSGEAFF
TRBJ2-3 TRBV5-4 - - TGTGCCAGCAGCATACGCACAGATACGCAGTATTTT CASSIRTDTQYF
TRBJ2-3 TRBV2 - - TGTGCCAGCAGTGAATTGATCAGCACAGATACGCAGTATTTT CASSELISTDTQYF
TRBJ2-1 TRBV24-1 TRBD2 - TGTGCCACCAGTGAATCCAGCGGGAGGGTTAGGTACAATGAGCAGTTCTTC CATSESSGRVRYNEQFF
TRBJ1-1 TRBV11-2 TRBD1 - TGTGCCAGCAGGCATGGGATATCAGGGACAGGGGTTATGATGGGGGTAACTGAAGCTTTCTTT CASRHGISGTGVMMGVTEAFF
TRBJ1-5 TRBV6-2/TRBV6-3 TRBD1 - TGTGCCAGCAGCCATCTATGGGGGGACAGGGGTAGCAATCAGCCCCAGCATTTT CASSHLWGDRGSNQPQHF
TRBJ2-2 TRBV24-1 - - TGTGCCACCAGTGATTCCTCCACATTTACCGGGGAGCTGTTTTTT CATSDSSTFTGELFF
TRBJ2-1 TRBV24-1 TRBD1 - TGTGCCACCAGTGATTTGCGGGGACAGGGCCGCAATGAGCAGTTCTTC CATSDLRGQGRNEQFF
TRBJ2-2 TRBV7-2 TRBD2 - TGTGCCAGCAGTCCCCCCGGGGGAGGGCCTTCCACCGGGGAGCTGTTTTTT CASSPPGGGPSTGELFF
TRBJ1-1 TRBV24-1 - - TGTGCCACCAGTGCCGGCACTGAAGCTTTCTTT CATSAGTEAFF
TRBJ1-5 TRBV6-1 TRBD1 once TGTGCCAGCAGTGACAGGGGGGGCAATCAGCCCCAGCATTTT CASSDRGGNQPQHF
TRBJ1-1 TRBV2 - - TGTGCCAGCAGTGAACGGGTACGTGACACTGAAGCTTTCTTT CASSERVRDTEAFF
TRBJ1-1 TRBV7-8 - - TGTGCCAGCAGCTTAAACAGCGGTAACACTGAAGCTTTCTTT CASSLNSGNTEAFF
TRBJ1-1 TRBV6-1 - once TGTGCCAGCAGCCAGAGACCCTATCTTAGTCTGAACACTGAAGCTTTCTTT CASSQRPYLSLNTEAFF
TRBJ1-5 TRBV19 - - TGTGCCAGTAGTCCTCTACAAGGCCGTAGCAATCAGCCCCAGCATTTT CASSPLQGRSNQPQHF
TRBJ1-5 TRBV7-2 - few TGTGCCAGCAGCTCGCCCCCGTATACTTGGACAGAGGCAAATCAGCCCCAGCATTTT CASSSPPYTWTEANQPQHF
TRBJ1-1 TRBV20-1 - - TGCAGTGCTAAACCCAGAGGTGAAGCTTTCTTT CSAKPRGEAFF
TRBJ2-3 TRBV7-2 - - TGTGCCAGCAGCTTTTCAAATCGGGGCCCGCAGTATTTT CASSFSNRGPQYF
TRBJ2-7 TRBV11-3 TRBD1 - TGTGCCAGCAGCGCCAGGGGGTCCTCTTACGAGCAGTACTTC CASSARGSSYEQYF
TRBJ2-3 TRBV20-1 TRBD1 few TGCAGTGCTAGAGATTGGGGGACAGGATCTGCAGATACGCAGTATTTT CSARDWGTGSADTQYF
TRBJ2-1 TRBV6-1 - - TGTGCCAGCAGTGTTTTTACAGGAGCCTACAATGAGCAGTTCTTC CASSVFTGAYNEQFF
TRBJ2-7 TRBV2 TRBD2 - TGTGCCAGCAGTGAAGGGCTAGCGGGAGCCAGGTACGAGCAGTACTTC CASSEGLAGARYEQYF
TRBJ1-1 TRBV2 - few TGTGCCAGCAGTTGGGGATCGGAAGCTTTCTTT CASSWGSEAFF
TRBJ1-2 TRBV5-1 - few TGCGCCAGCAGCCTGACGGACACCACAGGGCATGGCTACACCTTC CASSLTDTTGHGYTF
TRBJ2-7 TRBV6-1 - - TGTGCCACCAGTATCAGCCAGGGTGGCGAGCAGTACTTC CATSISQGGEQYF
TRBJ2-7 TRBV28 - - TGTGCCAGCAGACCTGACGGGAGTTCCTACGAGCAGTACTTC CASRPDGSSYEQYF
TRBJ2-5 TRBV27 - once TGTGCCAGCAGTATGGGACCACAAGAGACCCAGTACTTC CASSMGPQETQYF
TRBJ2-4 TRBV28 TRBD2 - TGTGCCAGCCGCGGGGGGGGAGCCCCCGGGGGAGCCAAAAACATTCAGTACTTC CASRGGGAPGGAKNIQYF
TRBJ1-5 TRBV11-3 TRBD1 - TGTGCCAGCAGCTCGTTGACAGGGGCGCCTAATCATCAGCCCCAGCATTTT CASSSLTGAPNHQPQHF